This entry describes one TCR beta chain. What it binds is not known. This sample is part of a study of graft-versus-host responses after intestinal transplantation. Notes on the study in general: Recipient bone marrow held GvH clones, some seen earlier in ileum or blood.

Clones were sequenced by immunoSEQ multiplex PCR, and TCRdb holds only the in-frame ones, with some missing. The repertoire holds approximately 63,000 clones, with 85% to 95% as singletons. Sample: unstimulated CD4+ T cells sorted from spleen or lymph node cells, taken before transplant. The TCR originated in a human donor who was the organ donor for an intestinal transplant.

CDR3 sequence (DNA): TGCAGTGCCATATACACAGATACGCAGTATTTT. Its translation: CSAIYTDTQYF. V is TRBV20-1 and J is TRBJ2-3, with D unresolved. The CDR3 sequence is 11 residues long. Trimming took 6 bases from V and 2 from J, leaving 6 bases between them. The germline CDR1 and CDR2 sequences are DFQATT and SNEGSKA (reference sequence).